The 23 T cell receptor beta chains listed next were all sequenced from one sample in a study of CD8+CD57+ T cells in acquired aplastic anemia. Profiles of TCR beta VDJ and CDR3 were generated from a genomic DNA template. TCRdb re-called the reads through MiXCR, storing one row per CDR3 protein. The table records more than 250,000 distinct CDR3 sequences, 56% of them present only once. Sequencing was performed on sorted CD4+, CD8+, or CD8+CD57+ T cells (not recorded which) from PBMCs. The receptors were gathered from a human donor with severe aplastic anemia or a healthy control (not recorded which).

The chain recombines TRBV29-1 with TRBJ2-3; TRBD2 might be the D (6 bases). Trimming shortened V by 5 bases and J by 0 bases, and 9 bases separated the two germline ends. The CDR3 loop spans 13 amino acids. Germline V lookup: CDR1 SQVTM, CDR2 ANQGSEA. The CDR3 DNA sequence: TGCAGCGTTCTCGGGAGAAGCACAGATACGCAGTATTTT. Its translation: CSVLGRSTDTQYF.

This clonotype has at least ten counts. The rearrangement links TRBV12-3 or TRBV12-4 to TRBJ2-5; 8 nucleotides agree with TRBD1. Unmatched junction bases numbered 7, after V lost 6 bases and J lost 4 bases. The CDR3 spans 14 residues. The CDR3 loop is CASSRTGGSETQYF. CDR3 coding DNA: TGTGCCAGCAGCCGAACAGGGGGGTCAGAGACCCAGTACTTC.

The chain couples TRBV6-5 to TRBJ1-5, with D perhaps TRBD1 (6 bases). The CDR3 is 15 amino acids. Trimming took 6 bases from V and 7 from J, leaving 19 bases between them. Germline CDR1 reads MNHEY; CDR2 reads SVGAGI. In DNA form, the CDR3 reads TGTGCCAGCAGCCAAGGGGGGGGACGGTGGCAGCCCCAGCATTTT. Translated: CASSQGGGRWQPQHF.

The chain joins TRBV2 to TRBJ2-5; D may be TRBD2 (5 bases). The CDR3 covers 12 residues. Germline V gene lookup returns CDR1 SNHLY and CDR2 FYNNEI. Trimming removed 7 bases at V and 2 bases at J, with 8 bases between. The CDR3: CASTRDQETQYF. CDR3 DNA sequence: TGTGCCAGCACACGGGATCAAGAGACCCAGTACTTC.

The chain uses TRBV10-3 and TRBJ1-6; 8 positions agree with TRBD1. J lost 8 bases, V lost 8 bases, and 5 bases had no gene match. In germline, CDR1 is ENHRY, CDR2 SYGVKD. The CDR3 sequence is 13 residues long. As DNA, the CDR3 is TGTGCCATCGGGACAGGAGGGGATTCACCCCTCCACTTT. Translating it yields CAIGTGGDSPLHF.

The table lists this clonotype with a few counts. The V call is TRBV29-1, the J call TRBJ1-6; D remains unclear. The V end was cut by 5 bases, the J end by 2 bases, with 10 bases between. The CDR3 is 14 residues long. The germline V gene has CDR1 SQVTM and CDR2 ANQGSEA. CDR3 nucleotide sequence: TGCAGCGTTAAGGAATCGACCTATAATTCACCCCTCCACTTT. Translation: CSVKESTYNSPLHF.

This chain's CDR3 is CATSDSGGPGDTQYF. The CDR3 DNA follows: TGTGCCACCAGTGATTCGGGAGGGCCGGGAGATACGCAGTATTTT. The chain uses TRBV24-1 and TRBJ2-3; 8 nucleotides align to TRBD2. The V gene's germline CDR1 is KGHDR and CDR2 SFDVKD. This CDR3 comprises 15 residues. V gave up 2 bases and J gave up 5 bases; unmatched junction bases: 5.

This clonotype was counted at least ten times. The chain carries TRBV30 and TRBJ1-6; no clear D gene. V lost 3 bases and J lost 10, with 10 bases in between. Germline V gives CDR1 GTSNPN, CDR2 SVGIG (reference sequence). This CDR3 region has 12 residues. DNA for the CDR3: TGTGCCTGGAGGAGGGAGATCTCACCCCTCCACTTT. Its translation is CAWRREISPLHF.

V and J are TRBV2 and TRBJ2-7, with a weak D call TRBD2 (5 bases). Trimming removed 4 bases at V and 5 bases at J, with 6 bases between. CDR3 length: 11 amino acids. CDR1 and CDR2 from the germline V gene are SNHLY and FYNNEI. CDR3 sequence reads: CASSAGNEQYF. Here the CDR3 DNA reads TGTGCCAGCAGTGCCGGGAACGAGCAGTACTTC. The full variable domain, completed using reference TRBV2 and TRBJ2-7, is EPEVTQTPSHQVTQMGQEVILRCVPISNHLYFYWYRQILGQKVEFLVSFYNNEISEKSEIFDDQFSVERPDGSNFTLKIRSTKLEDSAMYFCASSAGNEQYFGPGTRLTVT.

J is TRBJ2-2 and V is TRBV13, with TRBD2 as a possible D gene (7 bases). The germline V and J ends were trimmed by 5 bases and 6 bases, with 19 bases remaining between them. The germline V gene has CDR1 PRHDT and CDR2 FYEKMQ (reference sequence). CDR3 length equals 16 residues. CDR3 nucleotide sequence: TGTGCCAGCAGCCGCCTACTCCGGGGGGCCCCCGGGGAGCTGTTTTTT. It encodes CASSRLLRGAPGELFF. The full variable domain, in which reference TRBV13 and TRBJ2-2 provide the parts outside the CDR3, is AAGVIQSPRHLIKEKRETATLKCYPIPRHDTVYWYQQGPGQDPQFLISFYEKMQSDKGSIPDRFSAQQFSDYHSELNMSSLELGDSALYFCASSRLLRGAPGELFFGEGSRLTVL.

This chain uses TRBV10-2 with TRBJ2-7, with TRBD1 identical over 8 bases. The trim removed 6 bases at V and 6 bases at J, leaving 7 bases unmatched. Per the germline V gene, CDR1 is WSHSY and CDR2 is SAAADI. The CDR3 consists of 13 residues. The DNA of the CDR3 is TGCGCCAGCAGGGGGACAGGAGAAGGCGAGCAGTACTTC. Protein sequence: CASRGTGEGEQYF.

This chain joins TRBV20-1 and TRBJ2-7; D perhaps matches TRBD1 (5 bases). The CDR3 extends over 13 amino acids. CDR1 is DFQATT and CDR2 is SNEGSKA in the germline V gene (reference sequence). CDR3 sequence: CSARTFDSYEQYF. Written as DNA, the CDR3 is TGCAGCGCACGGACATTCGACTCCTACGAGCAGTACTTC.

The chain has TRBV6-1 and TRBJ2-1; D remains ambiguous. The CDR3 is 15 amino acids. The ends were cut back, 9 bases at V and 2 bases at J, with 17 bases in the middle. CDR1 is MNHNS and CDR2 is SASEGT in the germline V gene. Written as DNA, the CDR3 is TGTGCCAGAAGCGAAAAAGGTGGCACCTACAATGAGCAGTTCTTC. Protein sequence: CARSEKGGTYNEQFF.

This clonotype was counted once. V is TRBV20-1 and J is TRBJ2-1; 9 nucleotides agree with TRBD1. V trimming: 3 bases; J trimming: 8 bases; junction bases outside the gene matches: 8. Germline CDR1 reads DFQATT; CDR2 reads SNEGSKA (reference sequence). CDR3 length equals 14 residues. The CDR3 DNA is TGCAGTGCTAGGAGAACAGGGGGCAAGGATGAGCAGTTCTTC. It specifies CSARRTGGKDEQFF.

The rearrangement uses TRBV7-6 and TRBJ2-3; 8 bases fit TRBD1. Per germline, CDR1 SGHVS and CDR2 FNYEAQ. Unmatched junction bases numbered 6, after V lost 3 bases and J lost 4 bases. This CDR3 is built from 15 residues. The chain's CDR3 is CASSLGQVLADTQYF. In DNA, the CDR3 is TGTGCCAGCAGCTTGGGACAGGTACTCGCAGATACGCAGTATTTT.

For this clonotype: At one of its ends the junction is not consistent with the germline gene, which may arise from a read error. CDR3 sequence reads: CASSLATVNSPLHF. The CDR3 DNA is TGCGCCAGCAGCTTAGCGACGGTTAATTCACCCCTCCACTTT. V usage is TRBV7-2 and J usage is TRBJ1-6; no definite D call. This CDR3 has 14 residues. CDR1 is SGHTA and CDR2 is FQGNSA in the germline V gene.

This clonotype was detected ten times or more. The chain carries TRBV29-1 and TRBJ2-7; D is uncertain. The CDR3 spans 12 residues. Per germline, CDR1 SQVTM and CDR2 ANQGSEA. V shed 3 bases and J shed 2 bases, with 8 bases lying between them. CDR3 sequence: CSVENTAYEQYF. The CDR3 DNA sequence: TGCAGCGTTGAGAACACGGCCTACGAGCAGTACTTC.

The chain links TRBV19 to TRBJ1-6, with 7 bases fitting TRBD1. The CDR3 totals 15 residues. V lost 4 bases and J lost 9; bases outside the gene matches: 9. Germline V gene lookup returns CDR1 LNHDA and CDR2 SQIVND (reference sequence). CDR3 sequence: CASSTLGGDSSPLHF. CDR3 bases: TGTGCCAGTAGTACCCTGGGAGGGGACAGTTCACCCCTCCACTTT.

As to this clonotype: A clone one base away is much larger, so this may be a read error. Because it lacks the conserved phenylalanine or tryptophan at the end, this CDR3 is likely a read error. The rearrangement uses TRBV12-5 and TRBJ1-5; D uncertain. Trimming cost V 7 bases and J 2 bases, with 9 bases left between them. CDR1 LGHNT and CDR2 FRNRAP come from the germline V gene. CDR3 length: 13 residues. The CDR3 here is CASAGRRNQPQHS. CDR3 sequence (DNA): TGTGCTAGTGCCGGGCGGCGCAATCAGCCCCAGCATTCT.

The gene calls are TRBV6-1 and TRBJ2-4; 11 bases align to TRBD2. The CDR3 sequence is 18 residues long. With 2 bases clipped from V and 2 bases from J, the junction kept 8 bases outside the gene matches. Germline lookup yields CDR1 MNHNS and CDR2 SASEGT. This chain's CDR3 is CASSESSSGGYTKNIQYF. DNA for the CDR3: TGTGCCAGCAGTGAATCTTCTAGCGGGGGGTATACCAAAAACATTCAGTACTTC.

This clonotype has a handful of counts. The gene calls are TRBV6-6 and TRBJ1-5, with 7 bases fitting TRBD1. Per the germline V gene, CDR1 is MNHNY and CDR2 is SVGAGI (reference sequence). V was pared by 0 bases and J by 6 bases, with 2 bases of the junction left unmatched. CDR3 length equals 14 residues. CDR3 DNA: TGTGCCAGCAGTTACTCGACAGGGTTTCAGCCCCAGCATTTT. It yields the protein CASSYSTGFQPQHF.

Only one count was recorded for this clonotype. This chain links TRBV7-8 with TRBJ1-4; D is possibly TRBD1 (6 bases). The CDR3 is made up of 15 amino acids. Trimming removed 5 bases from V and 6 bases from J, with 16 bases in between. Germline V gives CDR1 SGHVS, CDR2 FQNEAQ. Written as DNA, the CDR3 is TGTGCCAGCAGCGCCCACCTTCAGGGGTATGAAAAACTGTTTTTT. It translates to CASSAHLQGYEKLFF.

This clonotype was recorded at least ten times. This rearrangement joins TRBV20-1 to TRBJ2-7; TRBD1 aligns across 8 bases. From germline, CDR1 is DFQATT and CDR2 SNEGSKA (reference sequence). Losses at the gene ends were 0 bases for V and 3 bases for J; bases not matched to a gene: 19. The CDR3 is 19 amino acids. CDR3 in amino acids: CSARDILEAQTGTGYEQYF. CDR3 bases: TGCAGTGCTAGAGATATACTTGAGGCCCAGACAGGGACAGGCTACGAGCAGTACTTC.